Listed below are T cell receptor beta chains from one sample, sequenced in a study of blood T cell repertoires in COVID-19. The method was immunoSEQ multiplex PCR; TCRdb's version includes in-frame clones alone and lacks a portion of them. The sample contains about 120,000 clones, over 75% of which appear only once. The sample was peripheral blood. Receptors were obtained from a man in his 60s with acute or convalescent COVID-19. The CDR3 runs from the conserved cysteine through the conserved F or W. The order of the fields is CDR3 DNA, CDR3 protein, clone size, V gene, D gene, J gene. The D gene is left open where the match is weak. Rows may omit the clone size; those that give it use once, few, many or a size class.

DNA: TGTGCCAGCTCACCAGTAGGGAGTTCCGCTAACTATGGCTACACCTTC
CDR3: CASSPVGSSANYGYTF
size: few
V: TRBV18
D: -
J: TRBJ1-2

DNA: TGTGCCAGCAGCCGGGGACAGGGTAGCAATCAGCCCCAGCATTTT
CDR3: CASSRGQGSNQPQHF
size: -
V: TRBV3-1/TRBV3-2
D: TRBD1
J: TRBJ1-5

DNA: TGTGCCAGCACCCTTTATCCGGGACAGGGTGTTGGCTACACCTTC
CDR3: CASTLYPGQGVGYTF
size: -
V: TRBV27
D: TRBD1
J: TRBJ1-2

DNA: TGTGCCAGCATGATGACGGGAGTGGGAGAGACCCAGTACTTC
CDR3: CASMMTGVGETQYF
size: -
V: TRBV6-5
D: -
J: TRBJ2-5

DNA: TGTGCCAGCTCACCACCGTCAGAACGTAATGAAAAACTGTTTTTT
CDR3: CASSPPSERNEKLFF
size: -
V: TRBV18
D: -
J: TRBJ1-4

DNA: TGTGCCAGCAGTTCTGACAGGCGATTGAACACTGAAGCTTTCTTT
CDR3: CASSSDRRLNTEAFF
size: few
V: TRBV28
D: -
J: TRBJ1-1

DNA: TGTGCCAGCACTCCAATGACAGGGATGGCGGAGACCCAGTACTTC
CDR3: CASTPMTGMAETQYF
size: few
V: TRBV25-1
D: TRBD1
J: TRBJ2-5

DNA: TGTGCCAGCAGCACCGGACAGGGAGGGGTCTTGGGCGAGCAGTACTTC
CDR3: CASSTGQGGVLGEQYF
size: -
V: TRBV5-5
D: -
J: TRBJ2-7

DNA: TGTGCCAGCAGGTTTACGTCAGATACTGAAGCTTTCTTT
CDR3: CASRFTSDTEAFF
size: -
V: TRBV6-5
D: -
J: TRBJ1-1

DNA: TGTGCCAGCAGCCGGGACAGGGGGGGCAATGAGCAGTTCTTC
CDR3: CASSRDRGGNEQFF
size: many
V: TRBV7-3
D: TRBD1
J: TRBJ2-1

DNA: TGTGCCAGCAGCGGGACAGGGAATGAGCAGTTCTTC
CDR3: CASSGTGNEQFF
size: -
V: TRBV9
D: TRBD1
J: TRBJ2-1

DNA: TGCAGCGTTGAACCACGGACAGGGACCACCGGGGAGCTGTTTTTT
CDR3: CSVEPRTGTTGELFF
size: -
V: TRBV29-1
D: TRBD1
J: TRBJ2-2

DNA: TGCGCCAGCACGATCGGGGGGCTGGGAGAGACCCAGTACTTC
CDR3: CASTIGGLGETQYF
size: -
V: TRBV5-1
D: -
J: TRBJ2-5

DNA: TGTGCCAGCAGCGGGGAGCGACAGGGGGAAGAGACCCAGTACTTC
CDR3: CASSGERQGEETQYF
size: -
V: TRBV21-1
D: -
J: TRBJ2-5

DNA: TGTGCCAGCAGCCTCTTTACTAGCGGCCAAGAGACCCAGTACTTC
CDR3: CASSLFTSGQETQYF
size: -
V: TRBV28
D: TRBD2
J: TRBJ2-5

DNA: TGCGCCAGCAGCTTGGCCGGCACCGGGGAGCTGTTTTTT
CDR3: CASSLAGTGELFF
size: -
V: TRBV5-1
D: -
J: TRBJ2-2

DNA: TGTGCCAGCAGTGAAAGCCAGGGGGCTAACTATGGCTACACCTTC
CDR3: CASSESQGANYGYTF
size: -
V: TRBV6-1
D: TRBD1
J: TRBJ1-2

DNA: TGCGCCAGCAGCCAAGAACAGGGTCCTCCTCGGTTCTTC
CDR3: CASSQEQGPPRFF
size: -
V: TRBV4-3
D: -
J: TRBJ2-1

DNA: TGCGCCAGCAGCTTAGAAAGCGGGAGGCGAGGGGAGACCCAGTACTTC
CDR3: CASSLESGRRGETQYF
size: -
V: TRBV5-1
D: TRBD2
J: TRBJ2-5

DNA: TGTGCCAGCAGGGGACAGGGTGGTCGGGCTTTCTTT
CDR3: CASRGQGGRAFF
size: -
V: TRBV12-3/TRBV12-4
D: TRBD1
J: TRBJ1-1

DNA: TGTGCCAGCAGTTCATTAGCGGGAATGAGCACAGATACGCAGTATTTT
CDR3: CASSSLAGMSTDTQYF
size: -
V: TRBV27
D: TRBD2
J: TRBJ2-3

DNA: TGTGCCAGTCTAGCGGGAGAAAACAATGAGCAGTTCTTC
CDR3: CASLAGENNEQFF
size: -
V: TRBV10-3
D: TRBD2
J: TRBJ2-1

DNA: TGTGCCAGCTCACCCCGGGAGGACACTGAAGCTTTCTTT
CDR3: CASSPREDTEAFF
size: -
V: TRBV18
D: -
J: TRBJ1-1

DNA: TGTGCCAGCAGCTTAGGAGACACCACCGGGGAGCTGTTTTTT
CDR3: CASSLGDTTGELFF
size: -
V: TRBV11-3
D: -
J: TRBJ2-2

DNA: TGTGCCAGCAGCCCGACACAGGGGTATCAGCCCCAGCATTTT
CDR3: CASSPTQGYQPQHF
size: few
V: TRBV7-2
D: TRBD1
J: TRBJ1-5

DNA: TGCGCCAGCAGCTTGGCCGAGGGGAGGCCCTCTGAAGCTTTCTTT
CDR3: CASSLAEGRPSEAFF
size: -
V: TRBV5-1
D: -
J: TRBJ1-1

DNA: TGTGCCAGCAGTGAACCCGAGGGCACCCTCTACACCTTC
CDR3: CASSEPEGTLYTF
size: -
V: TRBV25-1
D: -
J: TRBJ1-2

DNA: TGTGCCAGCAGCTTAGTTTCCAGGGATGGAAACACCATATATTTT
CDR3: CASSLVSRDGNTIYF
size: -
V: TRBV7-9
D: -
J: TRBJ1-3

DNA: TGTGCCAGCAGTTGGGGGACTAGGGAAGCCGAGCAGTACTTC
CDR3: CASSWGTREAEQYF
size: -
V: TRBV6-5
D: TRBD2
J: TRBJ2-7

DNA: TGTGCCAGCAGCCAGAGGACAGGGGGAGAAGTCGAGCAGTACTTC
CDR3: CASSQRTGGEVEQYF
size: -
V: TRBV3-1/TRBV3-2
D: TRBD1
J: TRBJ2-7

DNA: TGTGCCAGCAGGTCCGGGAGTGAGCAGTTCTTC
CDR3: CASRSGSEQFF
size: -
V: TRBV7-3
D: -
J: TRBJ2-1

DNA: TGTGCCAGCAGCCTACGACAGGGGGAGGGAGAAAAACTGTTTTTT
CDR3: CASSLRQGEGEKLFF
size: -
V: TRBV7-9
D: TRBD1
J: TRBJ1-4

DNA: TGTGCCAGCAGCCAAGGGACAGGGGCCGATCAGCCCCAGCATTTT
CDR3: CASSQGTGADQPQHF
size: -
V: TRBV4-2
D: TRBD1
J: TRBJ1-5

DNA: TGTGCCAGCAGCTTGACCATTAGCGGTAACAATGAGCAGTTCTTC
CDR3: CASSLTISGNNEQFF
size: -
V: TRBV5-4
D: -
J: TRBJ2-1

DNA: TGTGCCAGCAGCCGTTCTTTTCAGGCGAATTGGAGGACTGAAGCTTTCTTT
CDR3: CASSRSFQANWRTEAFF
size: -
V: TRBV7-2
D: -
J: TRBJ1-1

DNA: TGTGCCAGCTCCGCGGCAGCATACTATGGCTACACCTTC
CDR3: CASSAAAYYGYTF
size: -
V: TRBV27
D: -
J: TRBJ1-2

DNA: TGTGCCAGCAGCTTGACTAGCGTAGAGTACGAGCAGTACTTC
CDR3: CASSLTSVEYEQYF
size: -
V: TRBV7-2
D: TRBD2
J: TRBJ2-7

DNA: TGTGCCACCGGGAGCCGGGACACTGAAGCTTTCTTT
CDR3: CATGSRDTEAFF
size: -
V: TRBV24-1
D: -
J: TRBJ1-1

DNA: TGTGCCAGCTCACCAGGGTTCGGGGGCAATCAGCCCCAGCATTTT
CDR3: CASSPGFGGNQPQHF
size: -
V: TRBV18
D: -
J: TRBJ1-5

DNA: TGTGCCAGCAGCAGGTACCTACAGAATGAGCAGTTCTTC
CDR3: CASSRYLQNEQFF
size: -
V: TRBV12-3/TRBV12-4
D: -
J: TRBJ2-1

DNA: TGCGCCAGCAGCTTGCCCGGCGGGGATCAGCCCCAGCATTTT
CDR3: CASSLPGGDQPQHF
size: once
V: TRBV5-1
D: -
J: TRBJ1-5

DNA: TGTGCCAGCAATGGCGGAGGGTTGGGCACCGGGGAGCTGTTTTTT
CDR3: CASNGGGLGTGELFF
size: few
V: TRBV7-9
D: -
J: TRBJ2-2

DNA: TGTGCCAGCAGTATCAGTAGCAATCAGCCCCAGCATTTT
CDR3: CASSISSNQPQHF
size: -
V: TRBV11-2
D: -
J: TRBJ1-5

DNA: TGTGCCAGCAGTGACGGGGCAGGAGACACAGATACGCAGTATTTT
CDR3: CASSDGAGDTDTQYF
size: few
V: TRBV6-4
D: -
J: TRBJ2-3

DNA: TGTGCCAGCAGTCCCCTGGCTGGGGGGTCCTACGAGCAGTACTTC
CDR3: CASSPLAGGSYEQYF
size: -
V: TRBV28
D: -
J: TRBJ2-7

DNA: TGTGCCACCGGTCGGCCGGAGGATGGAAAACTGTTTTTT
CDR3: CATGRPEDGKLFF
size: -
V: TRBV24-1
D: -
J: TRBJ1-4